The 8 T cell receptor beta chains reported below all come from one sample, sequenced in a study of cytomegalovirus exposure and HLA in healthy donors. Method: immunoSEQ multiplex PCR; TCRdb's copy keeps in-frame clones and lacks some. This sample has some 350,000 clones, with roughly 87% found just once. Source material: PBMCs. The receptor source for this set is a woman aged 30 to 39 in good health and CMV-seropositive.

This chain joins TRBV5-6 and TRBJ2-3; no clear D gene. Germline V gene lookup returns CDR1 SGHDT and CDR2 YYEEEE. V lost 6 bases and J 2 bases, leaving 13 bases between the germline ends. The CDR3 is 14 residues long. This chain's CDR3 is CASTRPPHTDTQYF. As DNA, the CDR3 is TGTGCCAGCACCCGCCCCCCACACACAGATACGCAGTATTTT.

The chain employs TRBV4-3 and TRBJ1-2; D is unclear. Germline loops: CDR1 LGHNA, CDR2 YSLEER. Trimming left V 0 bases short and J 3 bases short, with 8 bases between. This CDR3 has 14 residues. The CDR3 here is CASSQDEGDYGYTF. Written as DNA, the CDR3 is TGCGCCAGCAGCCAAGATGAGGGAGACTATGGCTACACCTTC.

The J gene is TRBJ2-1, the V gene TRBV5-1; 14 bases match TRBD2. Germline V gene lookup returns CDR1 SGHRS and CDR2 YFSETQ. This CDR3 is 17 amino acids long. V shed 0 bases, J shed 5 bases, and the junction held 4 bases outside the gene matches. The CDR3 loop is CASSLGLAGGLDNEQFF. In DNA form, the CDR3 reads TGCGCCAGCAGCTTGGGACTAGCGGGAGGGCTTGACAATGAGCAGTTCTTC.

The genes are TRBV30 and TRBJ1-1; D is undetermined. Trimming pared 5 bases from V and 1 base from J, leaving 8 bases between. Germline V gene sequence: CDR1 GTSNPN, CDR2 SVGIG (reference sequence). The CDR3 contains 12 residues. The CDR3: CAWGTENTEAFF. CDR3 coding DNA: TGTGCCTGGGGTACAGAGAACACTGAAGCTTTCTTT.

CDR3 nucleotide sequence: TGTGCCAGCAGCCTTAATGGACAGGGCAGATTCTACAATGAGCAGTTCTTC. Protein: CASSLNGQGRFYNEQFF. The chain has TRBV14 and TRBJ2-1; 8 bases are a match to TRBD1. V gave up 4 bases and J gave up 3 bases; unmatched junction bases: 11. In germline, CDR1 is SGHDN, CDR2 FVKESK. The CDR3 covers 17 residues.

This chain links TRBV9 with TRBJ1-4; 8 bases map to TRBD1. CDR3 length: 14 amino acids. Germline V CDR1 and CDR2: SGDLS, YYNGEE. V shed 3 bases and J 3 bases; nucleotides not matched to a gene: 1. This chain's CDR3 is CASSATGANEKLFF. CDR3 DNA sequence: TGTGCCAGCAGCGCGACAGGGGCTAATGAAAAACTGTTTTTT.

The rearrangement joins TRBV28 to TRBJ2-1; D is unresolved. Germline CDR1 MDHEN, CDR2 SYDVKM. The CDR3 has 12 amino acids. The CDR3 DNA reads TGTGTCTCCGCCGGACGAATCAATGAGCAGTTCTTC. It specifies CVSAGRINEQFF.

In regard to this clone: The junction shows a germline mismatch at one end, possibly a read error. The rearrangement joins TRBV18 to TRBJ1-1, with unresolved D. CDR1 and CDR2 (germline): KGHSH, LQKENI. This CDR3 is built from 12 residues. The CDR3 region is CASSRDLPDPLW. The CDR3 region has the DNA TGTGCCAGCTCGCGAGATCTCCCTGACCCTCTATGG.